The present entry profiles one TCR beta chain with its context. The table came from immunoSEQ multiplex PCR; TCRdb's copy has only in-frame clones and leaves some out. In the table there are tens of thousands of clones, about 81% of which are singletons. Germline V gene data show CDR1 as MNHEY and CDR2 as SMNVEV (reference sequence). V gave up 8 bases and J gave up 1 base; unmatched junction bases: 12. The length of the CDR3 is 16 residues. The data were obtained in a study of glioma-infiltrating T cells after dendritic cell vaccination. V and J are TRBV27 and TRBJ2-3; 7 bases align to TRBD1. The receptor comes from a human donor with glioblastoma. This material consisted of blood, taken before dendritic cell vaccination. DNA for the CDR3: TGTGCCAGCCGGGACAGCATTTATGATGGCACAGATACGCAGTATTTT. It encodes CASRDSIYDGTDTQYF.